What follows describes a single T cell receptor (beta chain). CDR3 length: 15 residues. The germline V and J ends were trimmed by 0 bases and 1 base, with 10 bases remaining between them. Germline CDR1 reads SGDLS; CDR2 reads YYNGEE. This sample stems from a study of cytomegalovirus exposure and HLA in healthy donors. Only in-frame clones appear in the TCRdb table, and some are missing; sequencing was by immunoSEQ multiplex PCR. The data hold 200,000 or so clones, with just over 85% observed a single time. This receptor was obtained from a woman aged 18-29 years in good health and CMV-seronegative. Sample: PBMCs. J is TRBJ2-5 and V is TRBV9; D is possibly TRBD2 (6 bases). CDR3 sequence reads: CASSVAPGVQETQYF. DNA for the CDR3: TGTGCCAGCAGCGTAGCTCCGGGGGTCCAAGAGACCCAGTACTTC.